This T cell receptor (beta chain) was sequenced for a study of siplizumab effects on memory and regulatory T cells. The protocol was immunoSEQ multiplex PCR, while the TCRdb copy is restricted to in-frame clones and leaves out a portion. The data show about 120,000 clones, approximately 94% seen once. The sequence came from a human donor in good health. The sequenced sample consisted of non-Treg CD4+ T cells sorted from blood.

The CDR3 DNA reads as TGTGCCAGCAACCTACTAGCGGCCAAACCGGGGGAGACCCAGTACTTC. It encodes CASNLLAAKPGETQYF. The rearrangement links TRBV2 to TRBJ2-5; TRBD2 matches 8 bases. This CDR3 comprises 16 residues. The germline V gene encodes CDR1 SNHLY and CDR2 FYNNEI. Trimming cost V 7 bases and J 5 bases; bases outside gene matches: 15.